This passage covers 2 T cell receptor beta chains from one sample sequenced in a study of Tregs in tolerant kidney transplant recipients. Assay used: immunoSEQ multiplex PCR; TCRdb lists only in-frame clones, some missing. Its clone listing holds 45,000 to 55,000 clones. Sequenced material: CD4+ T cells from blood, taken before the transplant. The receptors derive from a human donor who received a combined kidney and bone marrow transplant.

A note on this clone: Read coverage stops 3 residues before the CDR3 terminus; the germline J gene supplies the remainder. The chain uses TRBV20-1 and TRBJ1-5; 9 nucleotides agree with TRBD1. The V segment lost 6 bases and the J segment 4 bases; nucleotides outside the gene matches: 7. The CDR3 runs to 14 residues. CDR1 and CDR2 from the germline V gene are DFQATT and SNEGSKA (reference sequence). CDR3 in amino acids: CSARDREGNQPQHF. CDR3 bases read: TGCAGTGCCAGGGACAGGGAAGGGAATCAGCCC.

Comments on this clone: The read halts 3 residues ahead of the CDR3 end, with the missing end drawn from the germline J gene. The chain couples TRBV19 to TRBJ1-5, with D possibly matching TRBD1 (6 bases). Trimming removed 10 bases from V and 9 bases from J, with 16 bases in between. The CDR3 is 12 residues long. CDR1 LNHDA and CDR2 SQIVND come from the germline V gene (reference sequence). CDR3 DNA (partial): TGTGCCATAGGGACACCCGGTCGGCCC. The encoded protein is CAIGTPGRP. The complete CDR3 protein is CAIGTPGRPQHF.